One sample yielded the 30 T cell receptor beta chains listed below, sequenced in a study of graft-versus-host responses after intestinal transplantation. These receptors have no identified antigens. Clones were read by immunoSEQ multiplex PCR, and TCRdb kept only the in-frame ones, dropping some. The sample consists of fewer than 120,000 clones, around 93% of them appearing once. Material: unstimulated CD8+ T cells sorted from spleen or lymph node cells, obtained before intestinal transplant. The receptors stem from a human donor who received an intestinal transplant.

The CDR3 spells CASSEIRFPYEQYF. DNA of the CDR3: TGTGCCAGCAGTGAAATCCGGTTTCCCTACGAGCAGTACTTC. The chain has TRBV25-1 and TRBJ2-7; no clear D. The CDR3 is 14 residues long. Germline V gene sequence: CDR1 MGHDK, CDR2 SYGVNS. Trimming took off 2 bases at V and 2 bases at J, with 10 bases between the two ends.

The chain couples TRBV7-9 to TRBJ2-7; D may correspond to TRBD1 or TRBD2 (5 bases each). CDR3 length: 14 amino acids. The V end was cut by 2 bases, the J end by 3 bases, with 11 bases between. The germline V gene encodes CDR1 SEHNR and CDR2 FQNEAQ (reference sequence). This CDR3 reads CASSLPGRHYEQYF. Here the CDR3 DNA reads TGTGCCAGCAGCTTACCGGGACGGCACTACGAGCAGTACTTC.

V and J are TRBV15 and TRBJ1-1; a possible D gene is TRBD1 (6 bases). This CDR3 region has 16 residues. The ends were cut back, 1 base at V and 0 bases at J, with 12 bases in the middle. The germline V gene encodes CDR1 LNHNV and CDR2 YYDKDF (reference sequence). This CDR3 reads CATSRAPRGMNTEAFF. The CDR3 bases are TGTGCCACCAGCAGAGCCCCGAGGGGGATGAACACTGAAGCTTTCTTT.

The chain carries TRBV23-1 and TRBJ2-7; no clear D. TRBV23-1 is designated an ORF whose function remains uncertain. The CDR3 is 18 amino acids. V was pared by 2 bases and J by 3 bases, with 23 bases between. The CDR3 DNA is TGCGCCAGCAGTCAACCAGACTCGCCGGGCCCGCTCCTCTACGAGCAGTACTTC. Amino acids: CASSQPDSPGPLLYEQYF.

This clone was seen only once. V gene TRBV18 combines with J gene TRBJ2-1; D is undetermined. The CDR3 is made up of 11 amino acids. V was cut by 4 bases and J by 6 bases, with 4 bases left in between. Germline CDR1 KGHSH, CDR2 LQKENI. The CDR3 sequence: CASSRVNEQFF. The CDR3 region has the DNA TGTGCCAGCTCACGGGTCAATGAGCAGTTCTTC.

The rearrangement uses TRBV7-2 and TRBJ2-7; D might be TRBD1 (6 bases). Germline V CDR1 and CDR2: SGHTA, FQGNSA. V lost 1 base, J lost 1 base, and 8 bases lay in between. The CDR3 is 14 amino acids. The CDR3 DNA reads as TGTGCCAGCAGCTTAGAGGACAGTTCCTACGAGCAGTACTTC. Protein: CASSLEDSSYEQYF.

This chain joins TRBV7-3 and TRBJ2-7; TRBD1 might be the D (5 bases). Trimming stripped 1 base from V and 6 bases from J, with 10 bases between. CDR3 length: 13 amino acids. CDR1 is SGHTA and CDR2 is FQGTGA in the germline V gene. CDR3 coding DNA: TGTGCCAGCAGCTTAAACGGCAGGGCCGAGCAGTACTTC. It translates to CASSLNGRAEQYF.

The CDR3: CASGKVRGSTFYNEQFF. CDR3 DNA sequence: TGTGCCAGCGGCAAGGTCCGCGGGAGTACATTCTACAATGAGCAGTTCTTC. V is TRBV7-6 and J is TRBJ2-1; 7 positions agree with TRBD2. V dropped 8 bases and J dropped 3; count of bases not matched to a gene: 16. Germline loops: CDR1 SGHVS, CDR2 FNYEAQ. This CDR3 spans 17 amino acids.

In this sample, this clone turned up a few times. The chain links TRBV19 to TRBJ2-3; 10 bases align to TRBD2. The junction had 3 bases not matched to a gene; V was cut back by 3 bases and J by 6 bases. In germline, CDR1 is LNHDA, CDR2 SQIVND (reference sequence). The CDR3 spans 14 residues. CDR3 in DNA: TGTGCCAGTAGTATCGGGACTAGCGTGGATACGCAGTATTTT. Amino acids: CASSIGTSVDTQYF.

This clone came up a few times. The V call is TRBV19, the J call TRBJ2-1, with D possibly called TRBD1 or TRBD2 (7 bases each). The CDR3 sequence is 15 residues long. Germline V gene sequence: CDR1 LNHDA, CDR2 SQIVND (reference sequence). V was shortened by 1 base and J by 7 bases, with 14 bases between the two germline ends. CDR3 amino acids: CASSIVAGRGNEQFF. Written as DNA, the CDR3 is TGTGCCAGTAGTATAGTAGCGGGCAGGGGGAATGAGCAGTTCTTC.

This sequence joins TRBV2 and TRBJ2-7; D gene unclear. The ends were cut back, 2 bases at V and 3 bases at J, with 8 bases in the middle. This CDR3 region has 13 residues. Germline V gene data show CDR1 as SNHLY and CDR2 as FYNNEI. The chain's CDR3 is CASSESVIYEQYF. DNA of the CDR3: TGTGCCAGCAGTGAATCGGTGATCTACGAGCAGTACTTC.

The gene calls are TRBV6-1 and TRBJ1-2; possible D gene TRBD1, 5 bases. Trimming removed 5 bases from V and 2 bases from J, with 9 bases in between. The CDR3 has 13 amino acids. CDR1 and CDR2 from the germline V gene are MNHNS and SASEGT. The CDR3 here is CASSYGGNYGYTF. Here the CDR3 DNA reads TGTGCCAGCAGTTATGGGGGGAACTATGGCTACACCTTC.

This CDR3 reads CAWSETGITEAFF. For the CDR3, the DNA is TGTGCCTGGAGTGAGACAGGGATAACTGAAGCTTTCTTT. The J gene is TRBJ1-1, the V gene TRBV30, with 7 bases aligning to TRBD1. Germline assignment: CDR1 GTSNPN and CDR2 SVGIG (reference sequence). The junction had 4 bases not matched to a gene; V was cut back by 1 base and J by 5 bases. The CDR3 length is 13 residues.

The chain recombines TRBV6-5 with TRBJ2-7, with TRBD1 matching over 7 bases. With 6 bases clipped from V and 0 bases from J, the junction kept 8 bases outside the gene matches. CDR1 and CDR2 (germline): MNHEY, SVGAGI. The CDR3 covers 15 residues. CDR3 in DNA: TGTGCCAGCAGCCTTCCGGACAGGAACTCCTACGAGCAGTACTTC. It encodes CASSLPDRNSYEQYF.

The sample holds one count of this clone. This chain's CDR3 is CASSLLGTGAIEQFF. Written as DNA, the CDR3 is TGTGCCAGCAGTTTATTGGGGACAGGGGCCATTGAGCAGTTCTTC. V usage is TRBV28 and J usage is TRBJ2-1; 10 nucleotides match TRBD1. Germline V gene lookup returns CDR1 MDHEN and CDR2 SYDVKM. The CDR3 totals 15 residues. The V segment lost 1 base and the J segment 9 bases; nucleotides outside the gene matches: 6.

The chain links TRBV6-6 to TRBJ2-5; the D gene is possibly TRBD2 (6 bases). Germline CDR1 reads MNHNY; CDR2 reads SVGAGI (reference sequence). Between the trimmed V and J ends, which lost 6 bases and 7 bases, there was a span of 6 bases. This CDR3 has 10 residues. CDR3 loop: CASRGGTQYF. In DNA, the CDR3 is TGTGCCAGCAGGGGGGGGACCCAGTACTTC.

This clone was counted only a few times. The chain couples TRBV5-6 to TRBJ2-7; 9 bases are shared with TRBD1. This CDR3 region has 16 residues. The J segment lost 5 bases and the V segment lost 2 bases, leaving 11 bases of the junction unmatched. CDR1 is SGHDT and CDR2 is YYEEEE in the germline V gene. The CDR3: CASSFYRGQGIHEQYF. As DNA, the CDR3 is TGTGCCAGCAGCTTCTACAGGGGACAGGGTATCCACGAGCAGTACTTC. The whole variable domain, remainder taken from reference TRBV5-6 and TRBJ2-7, is DAGVTQSPTHLIKTRGQQVTLRCSPKSGHDTVSWYQQALGQGPQFIFQYYEEEERQRGNFPDRFSGHQFPNYSSELNVNALLLGDSALYLCASSFYRGQGIHEQYFGPGTRLTVT.

The V call is TRBV2, the J call TRBJ2-1; D ambiguous. Trimming cost V 4 bases and J 11 bases, with 21 bases left between them. CDR3 length equals 15 residues. Germline values: CDR1 SNHLY, CDR2 FYNNEI. CDR3 coding DNA: TGTGCCAGCAGTGCCATTAGCCAAGACCCCAGACAGCAGTTCTTC. Translation: CASSAISQDPRQQFF.

The chain links TRBV27 to TRBJ1-5; 8 nucleotides agree with TRBD1. Per the germline V gene, CDR1 is MNHEY and CDR2 is SMNVEV (reference sequence). The J segment lost 3 bases and the V segment lost 4 bases, leaving 2 bases of the junction unmatched. The CDR3 contains 14 residues. In DNA, the CDR3 is TGTGCCAGCAGTTCGGGACAGGTCAATCAGCCCCAGCATTTT. Its protein is CASSSGQVNQPQHF.

The V call is TRBV14, the J call TRBJ1-1; D gene ambiguous. The V gene's germline CDR1 is SGHDN and CDR2 FVKESK. V lost 2 bases and J lost 3, with 7 bases in between. The CDR3 extends over 13 amino acids. The CDR3 bases are TGTGCCAGCAGCCAAAAGGAGTACACTGAAGCTTTCTTT. Its protein is CASSQKEYTEAFF.

The CDR3 is CASSLGGLAVHEQYF. The CDR3, as DNA: TGTGCCAGCAGCTTAGGCGGACTAGCGGTACACGAGCAGTACTTC. This rearrangement joins TRBV7-6 to TRBJ2-7; 10 bases map to TRBD2. The CDR3 is made up of 15 amino acids. J lost 5 bases, V lost 1 base, and 5 bases had no gene match. Germline V gene data show CDR1 as SGHVS and CDR2 as FNYEAQ.

This chain joins TRBV6-6 and TRBJ2-3, with D unclear. The germline gives CDR1 MNHNY, CDR2 SVGAGI (reference sequence). The V end was cut by 1 base, the J end by 4 bases, with 9 bases between. The CDR3 has 14 amino acids. The DNA of the CDR3 is TGTGCCAGCAGTTACTTCCTAGTTCCAGATACGCAGTATTTT. Residues: CASSYFLVPDTQYF.

The chain employs TRBV2 and TRBJ2-5; 9 bases align to TRBD1. The CDR3 runs to 14 residues. The V gene end was trimmed by 4 bases and the J gene end by 5 bases; junction bases not matched to a gene: 5. Germline V gene data show CDR1 as SNHLY and CDR2 as FYNNEI. The CDR3 loop is CASSGGQGFETQYF. CDR3 DNA sequence: TGTGCCAGCAGTGGCGGACAGGGGTTCGAGACCCAGTACTTC.

The CDR3 reads CASQGSGRWDNEQFF. CDR3 nucleotide sequence: TGTGCCTCCCAAGGTAGCGGGAGATGGGACAATGAGCAGTTCTTC. The J gene is TRBJ2-1, the V gene TRBV30; 9 nucleotides line up with TRBD2. From germline, CDR1 is GTSNPN and CDR2 SVGIG (reference sequence). The CDR3 is 15 residues long. With V trimmed by 7 bases and J by 5 bases, 12 bases remained unmatched.

This chain uses TRBV2 with TRBJ1-1; 8 bases map to TRBD1. Trimming removed 0 bases from V and 4 bases from J; junction bases left unmatched: 10. The CDR3 consists of 17 residues. Germline assignment: CDR1 SNHLY and CDR2 FYNNEI. As DNA, the CDR3 is TGTGCCAGCAGTGAAGCGACCCGGAGGACAGGGAGCACTGAAGCTTTCTTT. Its protein is CASSEATRRTGSTEAFF.

The gene calls are TRBV19 and TRBJ2-7, with 8 bases lining up with TRBD1. Germline assignment: CDR1 LNHDA and CDR2 SQIVND (reference sequence). Unmatched junction bases numbered 2, after V lost 6 bases and J lost 4 bases. CDR3 size: 12 residues. The DNA for the CDR3 is TGTGCCAGTAGCACAGGGGGTTACGAGCAGTACTTC. Translating it yields CASSTGGYEQYF.

This clone has only one observation. The rearrangement uses TRBV2 and TRBJ2-1; D is unclear. V was shortened by 4 bases and J by 3 bases, with 22 bases between the two germline ends. This CDR3 has 18 residues. Germline V gene sequence: CDR1 SNHLY, CDR2 FYNNEI. CDR3 sequence (DNA): TGTGCCAGCAGTGGAAGAGACATTGGAGATCTTCGCTACAATGAGCAGTTCTTC. Its translation: CASSGRDIGDLRYNEQFF.

This chain connects TRBV27 to TRBJ2-3; D uncertain. CDR1 and CDR2 from the germline V gene are MNHEY and SMNVEV (reference sequence). This CDR3 has 13 amino acids. Trimming removed 4 bases from V and 0 bases from J, with 5 bases in between. CDR3 amino acids: CASSWSSTDTQYF. The CDR3 DNA sequence: TGTGCCAGCAGTTGGTCTAGCACAGATACGCAGTATTTT.

In nucleotides, the CDR3 is TGTGCCAGCAGTTACTTTATAGGGGCGGGTGAGCAGTTCTTC. It specifies CASSYFIGAGEQFF. The chain combines TRBV6-5 with TRBJ2-1; D could derive from TRBD1 or TRBD2 (5 bases each). The CDR3 consists of 14 residues. Germline V CDR1 and CDR2: MNHEY, SVGAGI. The ends were cut back, 1 base at V and 9 bases at J, with 13 bases in the middle.

V usage is TRBV15 and J usage is TRBJ1-1; D is undetermined. Germline-derived CDR1 and CDR2 are LNHNV and YYDKDF (reference sequence). The length of the CDR3 is 15 residues. V lost 0 bases to trimming and J lost 6 bases, with 14 bases between them. In DNA, the CDR3 is TGTGCCACCAGCAGAGATGGTCGAACAGAGGCTGAAGCTTTCTTT. It encodes CATSRDGRTEAEAFF.